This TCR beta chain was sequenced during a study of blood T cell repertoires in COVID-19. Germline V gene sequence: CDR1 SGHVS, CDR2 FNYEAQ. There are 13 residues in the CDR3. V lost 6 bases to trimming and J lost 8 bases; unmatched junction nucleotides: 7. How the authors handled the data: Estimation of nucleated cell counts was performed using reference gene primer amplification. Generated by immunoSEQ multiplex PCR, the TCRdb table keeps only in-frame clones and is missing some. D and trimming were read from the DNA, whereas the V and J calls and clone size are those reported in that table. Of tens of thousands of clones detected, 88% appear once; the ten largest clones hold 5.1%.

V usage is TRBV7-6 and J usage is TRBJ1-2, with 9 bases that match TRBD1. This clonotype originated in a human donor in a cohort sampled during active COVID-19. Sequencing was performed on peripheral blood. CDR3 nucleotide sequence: TGTGCCAGCAGTAACCGGGGGACAGGGGGCTACACCTTC. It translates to CASSNRGTGGYTF.